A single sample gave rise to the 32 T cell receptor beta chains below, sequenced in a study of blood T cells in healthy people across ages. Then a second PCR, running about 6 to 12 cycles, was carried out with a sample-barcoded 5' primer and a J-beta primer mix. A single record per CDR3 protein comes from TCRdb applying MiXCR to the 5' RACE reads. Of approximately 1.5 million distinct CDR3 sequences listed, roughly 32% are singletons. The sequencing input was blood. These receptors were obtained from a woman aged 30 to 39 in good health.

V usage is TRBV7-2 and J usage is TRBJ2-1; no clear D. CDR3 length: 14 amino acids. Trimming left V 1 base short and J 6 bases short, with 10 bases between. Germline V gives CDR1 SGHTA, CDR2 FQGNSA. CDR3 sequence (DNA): TGTGCCAGCAGCTTAGATTGGGCAGCCAATGAGCAGTTCTTC. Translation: CASSLDWAANEQFF.

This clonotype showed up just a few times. The CDR3 region is CASSSKTEQLDTQYF. The CDR3 DNA reads TGTGCCAGCAGTTCGAAGACAGAGCAGCTTGATACGCAGTATTTT. The chain joins TRBV12-3 or TRBV12-4 to TRBJ2-3, with D maybe TRBD1 (5 bases). The CDR3 is 15 residues long. Trimming stripped 4 bases from V and 6 bases from J, with 17 bases between.

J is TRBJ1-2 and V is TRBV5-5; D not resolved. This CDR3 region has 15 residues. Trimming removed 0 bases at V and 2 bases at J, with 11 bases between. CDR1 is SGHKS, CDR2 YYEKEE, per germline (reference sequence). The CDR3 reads CASSLGPRENYGYTF. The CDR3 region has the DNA TGTGCCAGCAGCTTGGGGCCTCGCGAAAACTATGGCTACACCTTC. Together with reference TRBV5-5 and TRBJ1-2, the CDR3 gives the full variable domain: DAGVTQSPTHLIKTRGQQVTLRCSPISGHKSVSWYQQVLGQGPQFIFQYYEKEERGRGNFPDRFSARQFPNYSSELNVNALLLGDSALYLCASSLGPRENYGYTFGSGTRLTVV.

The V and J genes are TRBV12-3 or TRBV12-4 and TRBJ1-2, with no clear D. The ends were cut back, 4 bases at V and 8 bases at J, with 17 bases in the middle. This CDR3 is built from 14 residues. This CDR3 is CASSSGGSMAGYTF. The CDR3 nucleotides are TGTGCCAGCAGTTCCGGTGGCTCTATGGCGGGCTACACCTTC.

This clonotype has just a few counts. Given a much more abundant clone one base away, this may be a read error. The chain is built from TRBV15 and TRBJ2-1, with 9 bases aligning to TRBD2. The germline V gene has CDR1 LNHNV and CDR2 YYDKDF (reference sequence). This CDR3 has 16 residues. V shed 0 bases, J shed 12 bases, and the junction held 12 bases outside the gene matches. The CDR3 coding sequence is TGTGCCACCAGCAGAGATATTCCCTACGGCGGGGGGGGGCAGTTCTTC. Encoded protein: CATSRDIPYGGGGQFF. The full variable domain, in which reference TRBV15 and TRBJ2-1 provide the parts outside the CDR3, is DAMVIQNPRYQVTQFGKPVTLSCSQTLNHNVMYWYQQKSSQAPKLLFHYYDKDFNNEADTPDNFQSRRPNTSFCFLDIRSPGLGDTAMYLCATSRDIPYGGGGQFFGPGTRLTVL.

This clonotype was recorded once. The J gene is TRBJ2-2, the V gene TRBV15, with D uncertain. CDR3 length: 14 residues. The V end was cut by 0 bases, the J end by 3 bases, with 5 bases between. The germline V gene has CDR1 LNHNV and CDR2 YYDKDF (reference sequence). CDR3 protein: CATSREKHTGELFF. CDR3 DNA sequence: TGTGCCACCAGCAGAGAAAAGCACACCGGGGAGCTGTTTTTT. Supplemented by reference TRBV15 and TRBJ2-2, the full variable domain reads DAMVIQNPRYQVTQFGKPVTLSCSQTLNHNVMYWYQQKSSQAPKLLFHYYDKDFNNEADTPDNFQSRRPNTSFCFLDIRSPGLGDTAMYLCATSREKHTGELFFGEGSRLTVL.

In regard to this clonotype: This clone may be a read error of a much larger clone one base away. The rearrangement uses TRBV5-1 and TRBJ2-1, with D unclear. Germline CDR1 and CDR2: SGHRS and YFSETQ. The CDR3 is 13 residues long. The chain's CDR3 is CASSFDTYNEQLF. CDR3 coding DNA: TGCGCCAGCAGCTTTGACACCTACAATGAGCAGTTATTC.

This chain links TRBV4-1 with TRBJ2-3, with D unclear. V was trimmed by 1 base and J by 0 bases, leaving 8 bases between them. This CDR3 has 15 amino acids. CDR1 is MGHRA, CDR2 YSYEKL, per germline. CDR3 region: CASSQVASSTDTQYF. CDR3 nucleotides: TGCGCCAGCAGCCAAGTTGCCTCTAGCACAGATACGCAGTATTTT.

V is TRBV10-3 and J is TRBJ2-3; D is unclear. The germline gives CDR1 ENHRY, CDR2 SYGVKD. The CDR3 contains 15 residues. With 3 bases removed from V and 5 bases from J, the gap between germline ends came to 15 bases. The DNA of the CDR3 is TGTGCCATCAGTGAAAAGTATCAAGCGAAAGATACGCAGTATTTT. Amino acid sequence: CAISEKYQAKDTQYF.

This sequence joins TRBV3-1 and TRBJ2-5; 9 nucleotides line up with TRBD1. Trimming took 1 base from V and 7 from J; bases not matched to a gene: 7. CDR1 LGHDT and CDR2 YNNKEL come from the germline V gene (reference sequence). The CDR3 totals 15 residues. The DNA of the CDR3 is TGTGCCAGCAGCCAAGTCCGGGACAGGGCAAGGACCCAGTACTTC. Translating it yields CASSQVRDRARTQYF.

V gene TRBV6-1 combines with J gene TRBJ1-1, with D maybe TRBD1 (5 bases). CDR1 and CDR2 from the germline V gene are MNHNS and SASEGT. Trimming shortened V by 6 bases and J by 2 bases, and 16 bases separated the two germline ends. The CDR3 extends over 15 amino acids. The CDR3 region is CASRPRGTSNTEAFF. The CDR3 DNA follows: TGTGCCAGCAGGCCTCGAGGGACCTCCAACACTGAAGCTTTCTTT.

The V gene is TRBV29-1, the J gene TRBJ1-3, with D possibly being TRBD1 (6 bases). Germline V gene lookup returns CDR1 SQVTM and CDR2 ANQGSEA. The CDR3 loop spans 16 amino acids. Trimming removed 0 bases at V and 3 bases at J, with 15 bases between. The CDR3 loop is CSVEDFGGRSGNTIYF. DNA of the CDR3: TGCAGCGTTGAAGATTTCGGGGGGCGAAGTGGAAACACCATATATTTT.

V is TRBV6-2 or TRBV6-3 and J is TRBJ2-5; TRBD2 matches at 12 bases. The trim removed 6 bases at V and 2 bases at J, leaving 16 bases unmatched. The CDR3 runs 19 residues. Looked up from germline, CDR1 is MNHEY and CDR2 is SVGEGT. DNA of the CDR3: TGTGCCAGCAGCTCTTTACGATTGACTAGCGGGGGACAACAAGAGACCCAGTACTTC. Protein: CASSSLRLTSGGQQETQYF.

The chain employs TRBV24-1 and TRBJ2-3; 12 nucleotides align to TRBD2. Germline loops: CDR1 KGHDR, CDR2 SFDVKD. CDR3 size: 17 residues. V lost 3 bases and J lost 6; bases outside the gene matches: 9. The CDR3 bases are TGTGCCACCAGTGATCGAGGACTAGCGGGGCCTCAGGATACGCAGTATTTT. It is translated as CATSDRGLAGPQDTQYF.

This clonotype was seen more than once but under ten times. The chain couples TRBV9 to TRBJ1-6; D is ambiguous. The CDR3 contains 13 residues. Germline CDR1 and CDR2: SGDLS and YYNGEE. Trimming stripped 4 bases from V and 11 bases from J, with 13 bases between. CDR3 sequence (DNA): TGTGCCAGCAGCCCAATGGACCGCCCACCCCTCCACTTT. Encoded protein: CASSPMDRPPLHF.

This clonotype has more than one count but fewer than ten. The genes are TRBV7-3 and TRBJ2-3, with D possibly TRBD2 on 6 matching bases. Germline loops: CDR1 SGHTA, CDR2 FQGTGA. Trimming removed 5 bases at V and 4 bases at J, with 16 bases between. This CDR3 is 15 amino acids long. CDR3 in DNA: TGTGCCAGCAGCCGGGGTGACGGGAGATCAGATACGCAGTATTTT. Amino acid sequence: CASSRGDGRSDTQYF.

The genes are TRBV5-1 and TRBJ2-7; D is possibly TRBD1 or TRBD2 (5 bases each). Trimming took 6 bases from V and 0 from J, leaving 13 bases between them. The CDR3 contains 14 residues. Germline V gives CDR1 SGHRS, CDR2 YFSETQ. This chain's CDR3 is CASNPGPGSYEQYF. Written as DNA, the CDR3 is TGCGCCAGCAATCCGGGACCGGGCTCCTACGAGCAGTACTTC. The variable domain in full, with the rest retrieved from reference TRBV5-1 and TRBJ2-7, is KAGVTQTPRYLIKTRGQQVTLSCSPISGHRSVSWYQQTPGQGLQFLFEYFSETQRNKGNFPGRFSGRQFSNSRSEMNVSTLELGDSALYLCASNPGPGSYEQYFGPGTRLTVT.

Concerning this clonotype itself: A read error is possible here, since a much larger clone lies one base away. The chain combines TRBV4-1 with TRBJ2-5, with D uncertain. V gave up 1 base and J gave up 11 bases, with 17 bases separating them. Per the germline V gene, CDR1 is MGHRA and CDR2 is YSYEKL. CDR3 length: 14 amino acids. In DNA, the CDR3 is TGCGCCAGCAGCCAAGGAAACCCGAGCGACAAGCAGTACTTC. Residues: CASSQGNPSDKQYF.

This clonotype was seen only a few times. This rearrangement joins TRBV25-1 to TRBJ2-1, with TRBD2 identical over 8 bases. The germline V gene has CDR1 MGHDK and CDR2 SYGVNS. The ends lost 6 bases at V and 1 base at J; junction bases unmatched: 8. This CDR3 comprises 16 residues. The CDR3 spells CASSPPVAGSYNEQFF. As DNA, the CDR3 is TGTGCCAGCAGCCCCCCCGTAGCGGGGTCCTACAATGAGCAGTTCTTC.

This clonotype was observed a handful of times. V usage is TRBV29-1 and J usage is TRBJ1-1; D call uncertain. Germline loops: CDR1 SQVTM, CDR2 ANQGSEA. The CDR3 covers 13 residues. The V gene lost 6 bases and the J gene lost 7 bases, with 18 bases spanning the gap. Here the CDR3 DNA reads TGCAGCGTACTGCCGGTGTGGCACAGTGAAGCTTTCTTT. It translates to CSVLPVWHSEAFF.

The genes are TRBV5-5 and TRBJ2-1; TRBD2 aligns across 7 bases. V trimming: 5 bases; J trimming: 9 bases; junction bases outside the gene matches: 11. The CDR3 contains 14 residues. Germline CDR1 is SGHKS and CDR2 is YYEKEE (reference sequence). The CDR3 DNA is TGTGCCAGCAGGGCGAGGGCGGGAGTGGGTGAGCAGTTCTTC. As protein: CASRARAGVGEQFF.

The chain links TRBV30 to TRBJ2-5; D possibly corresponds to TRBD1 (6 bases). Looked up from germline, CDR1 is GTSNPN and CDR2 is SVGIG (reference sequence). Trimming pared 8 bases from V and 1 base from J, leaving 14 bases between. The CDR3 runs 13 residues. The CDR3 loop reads CAASGHLQETQYF. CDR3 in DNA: TGTGCCGCCTCGGGACACCTCCAAGAGACCCAGTACTTC.

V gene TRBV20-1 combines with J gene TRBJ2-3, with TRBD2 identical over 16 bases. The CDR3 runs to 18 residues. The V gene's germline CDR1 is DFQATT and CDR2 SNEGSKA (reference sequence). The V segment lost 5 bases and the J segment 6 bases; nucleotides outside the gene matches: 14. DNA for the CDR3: TGCAGTGCTGCACCGGGACTAGCGGGGGGGTCCATGGCGGATACGCAGTATTTT. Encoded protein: CSAAPGLAGGSMADTQYF.

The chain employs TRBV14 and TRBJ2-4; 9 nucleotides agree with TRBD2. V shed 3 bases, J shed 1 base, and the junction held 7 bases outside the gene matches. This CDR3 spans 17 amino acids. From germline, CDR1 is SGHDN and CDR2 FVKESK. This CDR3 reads CASSQDSGSWAKNIQYF. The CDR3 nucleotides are TGTGCCAGCAGCCAGGATAGCGGGAGCTGGGCCAAAAACATTCAGTACTTC. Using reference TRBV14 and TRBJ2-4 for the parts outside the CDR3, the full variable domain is EAGVTQFPSHSVIEKGQTVTLRCDPISGHDNLYWYRRVMGKEIKFLLHFVKESKQDESGMPNNRFLAERTGGTYSTLKVQPAELEDSGVYFCASSQDSGSWAKNIQYFGAGTRLSVL.

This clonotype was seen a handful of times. The CDR3 DNA reads TGCGCCAGCAGCTTGGGAGTAGCTCCCACTGAAGCTTTCTTT. Its protein is CASSLGVAPTEAFF. V usage is TRBV5-1 and J usage is TRBJ1-1; D ambiguous. The CDR3 loop spans 14 amino acids. V lost 0 bases and J 4 bases, leaving 10 bases between the germline ends. Per the germline V gene, CDR1 is SGHRS and CDR2 is YFSETQ.

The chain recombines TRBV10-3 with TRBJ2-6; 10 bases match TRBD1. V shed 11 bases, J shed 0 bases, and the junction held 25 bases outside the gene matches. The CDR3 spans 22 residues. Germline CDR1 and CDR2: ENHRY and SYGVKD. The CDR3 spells CAYSRGQGTSSGSHSGANVLTF. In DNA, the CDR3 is TGTGCCTATTCCAGGGGACAGGGGACCTCTAGCGGGTCCCACTCTGGGGCCAACGTCCTGACTTTC.

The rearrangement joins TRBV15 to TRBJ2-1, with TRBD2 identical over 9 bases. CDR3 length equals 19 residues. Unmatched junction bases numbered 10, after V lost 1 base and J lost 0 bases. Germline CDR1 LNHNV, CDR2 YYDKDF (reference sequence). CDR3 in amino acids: CATSRAGTSYRSSYNEQFF. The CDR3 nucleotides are TGTGCCACCAGCAGAGCCGGGACTAGCTACCGAAGCTCCTACAATGAGCAGTTCTTC.

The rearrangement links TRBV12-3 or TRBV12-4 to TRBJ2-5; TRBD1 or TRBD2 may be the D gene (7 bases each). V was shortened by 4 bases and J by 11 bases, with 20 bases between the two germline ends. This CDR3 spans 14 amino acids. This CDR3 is CASSSRGRGGEQYF. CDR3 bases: TGTGCCAGCAGTTCGAGGGGGCGCGGGGGAGAGCAGTACTTC.

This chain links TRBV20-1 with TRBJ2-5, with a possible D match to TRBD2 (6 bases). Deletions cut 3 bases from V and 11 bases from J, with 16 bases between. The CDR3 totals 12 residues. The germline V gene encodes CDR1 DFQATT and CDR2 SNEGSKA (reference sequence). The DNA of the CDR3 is TGCAGTGCTAGCGGCCAGTCGGGGGAGCAGTACTTC. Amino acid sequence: CSASGQSGEQYF.

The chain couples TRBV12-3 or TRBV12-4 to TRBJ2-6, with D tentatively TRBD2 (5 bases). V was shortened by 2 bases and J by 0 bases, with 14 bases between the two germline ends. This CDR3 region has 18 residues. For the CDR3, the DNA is TGTGCCAGCAGTTTAATATCGGGGTTTGCCTCTGGGGCCAACGTCCTGACTTTC. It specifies CASSLISGFASGANVLTF.

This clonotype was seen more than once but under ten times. The CDR3 DNA is TGTGCCAGCAGTGTCGCCGTTGGGACAGGGCTGGGGTCGGATACGCAGTATTTT. This gives the protein CASSVAVGTGLGSDTQYF. The gene calls are TRBV25-1 and TRBJ2-3; 9 bases agree with TRBD1. The CDR3 sequence is 18 residues long. V was clipped by 4 bases and J by 6 bases; unmatched bases: 17. Per germline, CDR1 MGHDK and CDR2 SYGVNS.

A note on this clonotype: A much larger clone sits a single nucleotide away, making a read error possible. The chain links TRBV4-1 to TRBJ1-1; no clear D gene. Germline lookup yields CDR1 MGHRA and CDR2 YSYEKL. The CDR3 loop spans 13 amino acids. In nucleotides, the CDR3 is TGCGCCGGCAGCCAAAATCGGCGCACTGAAGCTTTCTTT. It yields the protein CAGSQNRRTEAFF.